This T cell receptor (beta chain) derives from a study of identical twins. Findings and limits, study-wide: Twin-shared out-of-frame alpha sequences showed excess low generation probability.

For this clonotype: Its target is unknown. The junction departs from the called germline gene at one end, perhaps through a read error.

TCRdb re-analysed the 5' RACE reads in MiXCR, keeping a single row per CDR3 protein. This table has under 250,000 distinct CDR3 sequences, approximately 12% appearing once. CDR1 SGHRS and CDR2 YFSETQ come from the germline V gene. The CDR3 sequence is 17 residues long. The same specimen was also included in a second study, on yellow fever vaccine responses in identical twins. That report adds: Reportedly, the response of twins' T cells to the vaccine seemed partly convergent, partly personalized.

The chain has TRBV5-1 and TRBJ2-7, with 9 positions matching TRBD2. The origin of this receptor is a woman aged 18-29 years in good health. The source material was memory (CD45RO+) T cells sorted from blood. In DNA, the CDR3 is TGCGCCAGCAGCGCAAACCCCCTCGGACTAGCGTCCTCCGAGCAGTACTTC. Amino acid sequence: CASSANPLGLASSEQYF.